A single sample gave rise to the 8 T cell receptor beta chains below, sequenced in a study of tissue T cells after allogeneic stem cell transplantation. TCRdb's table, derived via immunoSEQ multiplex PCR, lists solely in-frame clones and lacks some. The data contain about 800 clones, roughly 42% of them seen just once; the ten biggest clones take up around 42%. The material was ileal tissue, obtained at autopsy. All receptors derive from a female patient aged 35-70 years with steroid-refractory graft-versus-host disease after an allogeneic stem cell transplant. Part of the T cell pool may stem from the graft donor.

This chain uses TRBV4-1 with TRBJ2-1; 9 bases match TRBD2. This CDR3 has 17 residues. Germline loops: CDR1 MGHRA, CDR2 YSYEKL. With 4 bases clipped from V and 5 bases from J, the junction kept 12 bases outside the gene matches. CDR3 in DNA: TGCGCCAGCAGCCTAGAAAGGCTAGCGGGATTAAACAATGAGCAGTTCTTC. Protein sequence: CASSLERLAGLNNEQFF.

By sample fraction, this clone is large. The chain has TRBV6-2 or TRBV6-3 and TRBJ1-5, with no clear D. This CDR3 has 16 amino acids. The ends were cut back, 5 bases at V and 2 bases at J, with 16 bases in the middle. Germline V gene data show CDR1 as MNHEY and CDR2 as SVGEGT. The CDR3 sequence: CASSHRRMAGNQPQHF. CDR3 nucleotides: TGTGCCAGCAGTCACCGGAGAATGGCGGGCAATCAGCCCCAGCATTTT.

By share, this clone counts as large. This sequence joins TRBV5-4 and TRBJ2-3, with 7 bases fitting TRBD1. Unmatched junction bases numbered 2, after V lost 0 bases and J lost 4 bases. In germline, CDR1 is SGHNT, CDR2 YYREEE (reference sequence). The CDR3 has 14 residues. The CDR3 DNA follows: TGTGCCAGCAGCTTGGCCGGGACAGCAGATACGCAGTATTTT. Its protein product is CASSLAGTADTQYF. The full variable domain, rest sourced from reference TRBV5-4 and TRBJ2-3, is ETGVTQSPTHLIKTRGQQVTLRCSSQSGHNTVSWYQQALGQGPQFIFQYYREEENGRGNFPPRFSGLQFPNYSSELNVNALELDDSALYLCASSLAGTADTQYFGPGTRLTVL.

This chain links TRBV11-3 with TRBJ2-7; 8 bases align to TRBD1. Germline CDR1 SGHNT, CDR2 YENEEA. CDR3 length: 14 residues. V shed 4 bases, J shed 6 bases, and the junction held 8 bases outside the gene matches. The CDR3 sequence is CASSSQGALGEQYF. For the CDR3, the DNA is TGTGCCAGCAGCTCCCAGGGGGCGCTGGGCGAGCAGTACTTC.

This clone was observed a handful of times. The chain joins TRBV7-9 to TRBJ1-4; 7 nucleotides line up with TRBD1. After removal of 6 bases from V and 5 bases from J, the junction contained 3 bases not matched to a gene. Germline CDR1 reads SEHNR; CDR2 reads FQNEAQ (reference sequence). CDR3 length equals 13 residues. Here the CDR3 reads CASRRDRNEKLFF. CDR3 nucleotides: TGTGCCAGCAGACGGGACAGAAATGAAAAACTGTTTTTT.

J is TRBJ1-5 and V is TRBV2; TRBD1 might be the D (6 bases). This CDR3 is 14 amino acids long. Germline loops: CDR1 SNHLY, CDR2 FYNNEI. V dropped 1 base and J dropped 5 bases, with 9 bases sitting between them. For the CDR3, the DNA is TGTGCCAGCAGTGAAGGCAGGGGATATCAGCCCCAGCATTTT. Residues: CASSEGRGYQPQHF.

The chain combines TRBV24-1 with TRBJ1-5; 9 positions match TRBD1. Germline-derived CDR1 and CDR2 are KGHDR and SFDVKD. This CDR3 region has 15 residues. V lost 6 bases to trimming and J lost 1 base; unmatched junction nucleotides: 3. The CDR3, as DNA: TGTGCCACCAGTCTGGGACAGGGAAGCAATCAGCCCCAGCATTTT. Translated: CATSLGQGSNQPQHF.

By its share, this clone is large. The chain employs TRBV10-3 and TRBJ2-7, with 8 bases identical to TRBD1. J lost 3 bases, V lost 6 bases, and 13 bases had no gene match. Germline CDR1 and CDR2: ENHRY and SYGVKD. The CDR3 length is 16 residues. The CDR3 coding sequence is TGTGCCATCAGATCCGGGACAGGACGAATAAACTACGAGCAGTACTTC. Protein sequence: CAIRSGTGRINYEQYF.